Listed here is a single TCR beta chain. Its target is not known. Looked up from germline, CDR1 is SGHVS and CDR2 is FNYEAQ. The CDR3 totals 14 residues. The V gene end was trimmed by 3 bases and the J gene end by 0 bases; junction bases not matched to a gene: 1. Every donor provided one heparinised blood draw, which averaged approximately 100 mL. The study reverse transcribed the entire isolated RNA, so it sequenced expressed TCRB transcripts. Stem cell-like memory T cell samples yielded roughly 1.01 million reads on average. Clones were read by immunoSEQ multiplex PCR, and TCRdb kept only the in-frame ones, dropping some. Here the sample spans tens of thousands of clones, about half being singletons. The sample comes from a study of beta chain features in type 1 diabetes. Study observations and caveats: Researchers reported that naive, central memory and Treg TCRB repertoires appeared more similar in patients than in healthy donors.

The receptor was isolated from a woman younger than 45 in good health. The sequenced material came from stem cell memory CD4+ T cells from blood. The chain links TRBV7-6 to TRBJ2-7; 8 bases align to TRBD2. CDR3 sequence (DNA): TGTGCCAGCAGCTTCAGCGGGAGCTCCTACGAGCAGTACTTC. Translation gives CASSFSGSSYEQYF.